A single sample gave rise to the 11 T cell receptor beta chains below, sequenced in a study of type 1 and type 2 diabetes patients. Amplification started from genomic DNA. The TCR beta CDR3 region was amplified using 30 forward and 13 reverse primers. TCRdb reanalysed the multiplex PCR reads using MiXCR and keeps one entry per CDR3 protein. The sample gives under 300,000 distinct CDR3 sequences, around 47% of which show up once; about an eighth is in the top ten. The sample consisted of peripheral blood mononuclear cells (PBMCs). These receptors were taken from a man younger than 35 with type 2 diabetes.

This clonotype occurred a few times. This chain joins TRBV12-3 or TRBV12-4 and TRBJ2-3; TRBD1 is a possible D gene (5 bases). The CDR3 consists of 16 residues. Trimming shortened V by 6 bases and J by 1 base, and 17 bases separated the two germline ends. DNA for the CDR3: TGTGCCAGCAGCACCCGGACACCATGGGGCACAGATACGCAGTATTTT. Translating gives CASSTRTPWGTDTQYF.

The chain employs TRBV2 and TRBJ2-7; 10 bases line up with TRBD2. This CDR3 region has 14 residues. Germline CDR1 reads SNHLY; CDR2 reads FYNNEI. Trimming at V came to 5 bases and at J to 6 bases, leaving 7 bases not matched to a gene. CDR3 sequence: CASSSLAGRGEQYF. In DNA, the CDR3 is TGTGCCAGCAGTTCACTAGCGGGAAGGGGCGAGCAGTACTTC.

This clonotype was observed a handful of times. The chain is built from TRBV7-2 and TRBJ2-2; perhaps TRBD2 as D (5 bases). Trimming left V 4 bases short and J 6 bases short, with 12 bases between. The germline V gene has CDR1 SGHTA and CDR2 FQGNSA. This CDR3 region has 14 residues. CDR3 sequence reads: CASSYGNHAGELFF. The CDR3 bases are TGTGCCAGCAGCTACGGGAATCATGCCGGGGAGCTGTTTTTT.

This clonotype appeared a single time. DNA of the CDR3: TGTGCCAGCAGGACGGACGTACCGAACACTGAAGCTTTCTTT. This sequence encodes CASRTDVPNTEAFF. The V call is TRBV2, the J call TRBJ1-1; D ambiguous. Deletions cut 6 bases from V and 1 base from J, with 12 bases between. CDR1 is SNHLY and CDR2 is FYNNEI in the germline V gene. This CDR3 is built from 14 residues.

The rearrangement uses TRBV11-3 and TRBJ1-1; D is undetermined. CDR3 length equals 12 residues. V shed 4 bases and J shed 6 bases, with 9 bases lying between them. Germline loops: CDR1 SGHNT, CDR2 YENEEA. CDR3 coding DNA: TGTGCCAGCAGCTCTGACGGACCTGAAGCTTTCTTT. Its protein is CASSSDGPEAFF.

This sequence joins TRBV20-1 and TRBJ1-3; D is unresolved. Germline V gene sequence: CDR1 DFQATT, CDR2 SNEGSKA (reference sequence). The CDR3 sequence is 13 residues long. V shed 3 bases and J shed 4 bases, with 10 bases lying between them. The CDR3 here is CSASMRYGNTIYF. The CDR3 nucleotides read TGCAGTGCTAGTATGCGGTACGGAAACACCATATATTTT.

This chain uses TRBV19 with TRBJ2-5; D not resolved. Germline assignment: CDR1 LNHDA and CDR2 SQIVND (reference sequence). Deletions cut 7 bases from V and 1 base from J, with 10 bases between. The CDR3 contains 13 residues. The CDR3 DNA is TGTGCCAGTACCGGCAGCTTCCAAGAGACCCAGTACTTC. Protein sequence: CASTGSFQETQYF. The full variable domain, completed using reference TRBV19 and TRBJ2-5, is DGGITQSPKYLFRKEGQNVTLSCEQNLNHDAMYWYRQDPGQGLRLIYYSQIVNDFQKGDIAEGYSVSREKKESFPLTVTSAQKNPTAFYLCASTGSFQETQYFGPGTRLLVL.

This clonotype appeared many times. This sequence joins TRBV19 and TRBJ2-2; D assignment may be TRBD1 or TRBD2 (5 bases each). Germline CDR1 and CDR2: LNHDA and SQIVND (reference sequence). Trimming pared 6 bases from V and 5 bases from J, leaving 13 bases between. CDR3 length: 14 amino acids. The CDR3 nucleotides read TGTGCCAGTAGGACCGGGACGCCAACCGGGGAGCTGTTTTTT. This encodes CASRTGTPTGELFF.

The CDR3 reads CASGLTANSYNEQFF. The CDR3 nucleotides are TGTGCCAGTGGGTTAACGGCGAACTCCTACAATGAGCAGTTCTTC. V is TRBV9 and J is TRBJ2-1; D call uncertain. Germline values: CDR1 SGDLS, CDR2 YYNGEE. The CDR3 loop spans 15 amino acids. With 8 bases removed from V and 0 bases from J, the gap between germline ends came to 15 bases.

CDR3 sequence (DNA): TGTGCTAGTGGTTTGGGGGGTTCAGATACGCAGTATTTT. It is translated as CASGLGGSDTQYF. The rearrangement joins TRBV12-5 to TRBJ2-3; D remains unclear. The V and J ends lost 1 base and 4 bases respectively, with 6 bases between them. The length of the CDR3 is 13 residues. Germline CDR1 is LGHNT and CDR2 is FRNRAP.

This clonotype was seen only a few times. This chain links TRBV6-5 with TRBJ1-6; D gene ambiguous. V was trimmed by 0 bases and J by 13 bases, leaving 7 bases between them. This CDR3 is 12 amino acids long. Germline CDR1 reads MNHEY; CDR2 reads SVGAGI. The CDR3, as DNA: TGTGCCAGCAGTTACTCAGGTGCGCCCCTCCACTTT. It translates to CASSYSGAPLHF.